The 22 T cell receptor beta chains below come from one sample, sequenced in a study of blood T cell repertoires in COVID-19. Generated by immunoSEQ multiplex PCR, the TCRdb table keeps only in-frame clones and is missing some. The table has about 190,000 clones, around 80% seen once. The specimen was peripheral blood. These receptors were obtained from a woman older than 75 with active or convalescent COVID-19.

This clone has a handful of counts. This chain's CDR3 is CAISGPTGTGGSYEQYF. The CDR3 DNA is TGTGCCATCAGTGGCCCCACCGGGACAGGGGGATCCTACGAGCAGTACTTC. This chain connects TRBV10-3 to TRBJ2-7, with 11 bases lining up with TRBD1. Germline V gene data show CDR1 as ENHRY and CDR2 as SYGVKD. Unmatched junction bases numbered 9, after V lost 4 bases and J lost 1 base. This CDR3 comprises 17 residues.

The V and J genes are TRBV12-3 or TRBV12-4 and TRBJ1-5, with D possibly TRBD1 on 6 matching bases. CDR3 length: 13 amino acids. Trimming shortened V by 3 bases and J by 9 bases, and 12 bases separated the two germline ends. CDR3 in amino acids: CASSLEGGRPQHF. For the CDR3, the DNA is TGTGCCAGCAGTTTGGAGGGGGGGAGGCCCCAGCATTTT.

This rearrangement joins TRBV5-8 to TRBJ1-5, with 8 bases lining up with TRBD1. This CDR3 region has 15 residues. The germline gives CDR1 SGHTS, CDR2 YDEGEE. V lost 4 bases and J lost 7; bases outside the gene matches: 10. For the CDR3, the DNA is TGTGCCAGCAGCCTAGGGACAGGAAGGGCCCAGCCCCAGCATTTT. It translates to CASSLGTGRAQPQHF.

The rearrangement uses TRBV4-1 and TRBJ2-7; 10 bases fit TRBD2. The CDR3 has 16 residues. The junction had 5 bases not matched to a gene; V was cut back by 1 base and J by 2 bases. Germline CDR1 MGHRA, CDR2 YSYEKL. CDR3 sequence reads: CASSQGTAGGTYEQYF. CDR3 in DNA: TGCGCCAGCAGCCAAGGAACAGCGGGGGGGACCTACGAGCAGTACTTC.

On this clone itself: A much larger clone differs from this one at a single base, so this may be a read error. This chain uses TRBV7-2 with TRBJ1-2; 10 bases align to TRBD1. Germline trimming cut 5 bases from V and 2 bases from J; bases unmatched to any gene: 2. The CDR3 is 14 amino acids. Germline CDR1 reads SGHTA; CDR2 reads FQGNSA. DNA for the CDR3: TGTGCCAGCAGCCCGACAGGGGGCAACTATGGCTACACCTTC. Its translation is CASSPTGGNYGYTF.

V gene TRBV5-1 combines with J gene TRBJ2-2; D is ambiguous. The CDR3 is made up of 12 amino acids. From germline, CDR1 is SGHRS and CDR2 YFSETQ. V dropped 7 bases and J dropped 3 bases, with 7 bases sitting between them. The CDR3 loop is CASRVDTGELFF. The CDR3 DNA is TGCGCCAGCCGGGTAGACACCGGGGAGCTGTTTTTT.

This clone was seen once. The rearrangement joins TRBV9 to TRBJ1-6; 7 bases agree with TRBD1. The CDR3 sequence is 15 residues long. V gave up 3 bases and J gave up 10 bases; unmatched junction bases: 10. CDR1 is SGDLS and CDR2 is YYNGEE in the germline V gene. CDR3 region: CASSAEEGAKSPLHF. CDR3 DNA sequence: TGTGCCAGCAGCGCAGAAGAGGGGGCTAAGTCACCCCTCCACTTT.

The CDR3 sequence: CASSPWTDRTYEQYF. In nucleotides, the CDR3 is TGCGCCAGCAGCCCGTGGACAGATAGGACCTACGAGCAGTACTTC. The chain combines TRBV5-1 with TRBJ2-7; a weak D match, TRBD1 (6 bases). The CDR3 is made up of 15 amino acids. Trimming pared 4 bases from V and 2 bases from J, leaving 16 bases between. Germline V gives CDR1 SGHRS, CDR2 YFSETQ.

The chain has TRBV6-6 and TRBJ2-7, with D perhaps matching TRBD1 (6 bases). Per the germline V gene, CDR1 is MNHNY and CDR2 is SVGAGI (reference sequence). V was cut by 3 bases and J by 4 bases, with 16 bases left in between. This CDR3 is built from 15 residues. The CDR3, as DNA: TGTGCCAGCAGTTATACAGGCGGCAGGGGTTACGAGCAGTACTTC. Amino acid sequence: CASSYTGGRGYEQYF.

The count of this clone is one. The CDR3 region is CASSLDQGAHEQYF. In DNA form, the CDR3 reads TGTGCCAGCAGCTTAGATCAAGGGGCCCACGAGCAGTACTTC. The gene calls are TRBV7-2 and TRBJ2-7, with D possibly TRBD1 on 5 matching bases. The V end lost 1 base, the J end lost 5 bases, and 12 bases lay between the germline ends. Germline lookup yields CDR1 SGHTA and CDR2 FQGNSA. CDR3 size: 14 residues. Full variable domain (remainder filled in from reference TRBV7-2 and TRBJ2-7): GAGVSQSPSNKVTEKGKDVELRCDPISGHTALYWYRQSLGQGLEFLIYFQGNSAPDKSGLPSDRFSAERTGGSVSTLTIQRTQQEDSAVYLCASSLDQGAHEQYFGPGTRLTVT.

V and J are TRBV6-2 or TRBV6-3 and TRBJ2-3; 8 bases align to TRBD2. CDR3 length: 16 amino acids. Trimming took 2 bases from V and 0 from J; bases not matched to a gene: 4. Germline-derived CDR1 and CDR2 are MNHEY and SVGEGT. The CDR3 DNA reads TGTGCCAGCAGTTACCTCCAGCGGGGGAGCACAGATACGCAGTATTTT. Residues: CASSYLQRGSTDTQYF.

The chain uses TRBV24-1 and TRBJ1-2; the D gene is possibly TRBD1 (5 bases). The CDR3 length is 14 residues. CDR1 and CDR2 (germline): KGHDR, SFDVKD. The V end lost 4 bases, the J end lost 4 bases, and 12 bases lay between the germline ends. In DNA, the CDR3 is TGTGCCACCAGTGACCAAGACAGCATCTATGGCTACACCTTC. As protein: CATSDQDSIYGYTF.

The chain is built from TRBV3-1 (or the pseudogene TRBV3-2) and TRBJ2-4; weak D call: TRBD1 (6 bases). Trimming cost V 2 bases and J 4 bases, with 15 bases left between them. The CDR3 length is 16 residues. Germline CDR1 LGHDT, CDR2 YNNKEL (reference sequence). The CDR3 loop is CASSQHPGQPKNIQYF. In DNA, the CDR3 is TGTGCCAGCAGCCAACATCCAGGACAGCCGAAAAACATTCAGTACTTC.

This clone was detected only once. V usage is TRBV20-1 and J usage is TRBJ2-5; D remains unclear. V was pared by 4 bases and J by 2 bases, with 5 bases between. The CDR3 length is 11 residues. Germline assignment: CDR1 DFQATT and CDR2 SNEGSKA (reference sequence). The CDR3 spells CSAIKQETQYF. The CDR3 DNA sequence: TGCAGTGCTATCAAACAAGAGACCCAGTACTTC.

The CDR3 coding sequence is TGTGCCAGCCGGACGGCGGGCCTTCGGGGCTACACCTTC. As protein: CASRTAGLRGYTF. The V and J genes are TRBV19 and TRBJ1-2; no clear D gene. Germline CDR1 reads LNHDA; CDR2 reads SQIVND (reference sequence). The CDR3 sequence is 13 residues long. Between the trimmed V and J ends, which lost 9 bases and 8 bases, there was a span of 19 bases.

This chain links TRBV12-5 with TRBJ2-3, with a possible D match to TRBD2 (5 bases). The CDR3 loop spans 13 amino acids. Looked up from germline, CDR1 is LGHNT and CDR2 is FRNRAP. The V and J ends lost 5 bases and 2 bases respectively, with 8 bases between them. The CDR3 spells CASGLRDTDTQYF. In DNA form, the CDR3 reads TGTGCTAGTGGTCTCCGGGACACAGATACGCAGTATTTT.

The chain is built from TRBV6-5 and TRBJ2-5, with D possibly TRBD2 on 6 matching bases. CDR3 length: 13 residues. Germline CDR1 MNHEY, CDR2 SVGAGI. Trimming took 5 bases from V and 4 from J, leaving 11 bases between them. The CDR3 DNA is TGTGCCAGCAGTCTCATCGGGGGAGAGACCCAGTACTTC. Translated, it gives CASSLIGGETQYF.

The rearrangement joins TRBV12-3 or TRBV12-4 to TRBJ1-5; D gene ambiguous. The V end lost 6 bases, the J end lost 9 bases, and 15 bases lay between the germline ends. The CDR3 totals 13 residues. The CDR3 DNA follows: TGTGCCAGCAGCACAACCCCGCGGGGGCCCCAGCATTTT. Protein sequence: CASSTTPRGPQHF.

The rearrangement joins TRBV3-1 (or the pseudogene TRBV3-2) to TRBJ1-5; weak D call: TRBD1 (5 bases). Looked up from germline, CDR1 is LGHDT and CDR2 is YNNKEL (reference sequence). V was clipped by 4 bases and J by 2 bases, with 15 bases between them. This CDR3 region has 16 residues. In nucleotides, the CDR3 is TGTGCCAGCAGCCCTAAAGGGGCTGTTGGCAATCAGCCCCAGCATTTT. Translating gives CASSPKGAVGNQPQHF.

The V call is TRBV10-3, the J call TRBJ1-4; D is unclear. Deletions cut 8 bases from V and 0 bases from J, with 7 bases between. Germline loops: CDR1 ENHRY, CDR2 SYGVKD. The CDR3 runs 13 residues. DNA of the CDR3: TGTGCCATCCACGGTTCAACTAATGAAAAACTGTTTTTT. Residues: CAIHGSTNEKLFF.

This clone was observed a single time. The chain joins TRBV4-3 to TRBJ2-7; a possible D gene is TRBD2 (5 bases). Germline values: CDR1 LGHNA, CDR2 YSLEER. This CDR3 spans 15 amino acids. V lost 0 bases and J lost 0, with 9 bases in between. The CDR3 is CASSQDFRGSYEQYF. Here the CDR3 DNA reads TGCGCCAGCAGCCAAGACTTCCGGGGCTCCTACGAGCAGTACTTC.

The chain employs TRBV5-6 and TRBJ2-5, with D maybe TRBD2 (7 bases). V was pared by 4 bases and J by 0 bases, with 16 bases between. The V gene's germline CDR1 is SGHDT and CDR2 YYEEEE. The CDR3 runs to 16 residues. The CDR3 here is CASSPGRGVYQETQYF. CDR3 DNA: TGTGCCAGCAGCCCAGGGAGGGGGGTGTACCAAGAGACCCAGTACTTC.